Given below is one TCR beta chain in context. The data derive from a study of CD8+CD57+ T cells in acquired aplastic anemia. Between the trimmed V and J ends, which lost 5 bases and 2 bases, there was a span of 12 bases. Germline V gives CDR1 SGHTA, CDR2 FQGNSA. The CDR3 length is 14 residues. Genomic DNA templated the TCR beta VDJ and CDR3 profiling. TCRdb re-called the reads through MiXCR, storing one row per CDR3 protein. In the table there are some 280,000 distinct CDR3 sequences, approximately 57% of which are singletons. The specimen was sorted CD4+, CD8+, or CD8+CD57+ T cells (not recorded which) from PBMCs. The chain couples TRBV7-2 to TRBJ2-5; D call uncertain. The TCR sequence derives from a human donor with severe aplastic anemia or a healthy control (not recorded which). The CDR3 spells CASSTPGRQETQYF. DNA for the CDR3: TGTGCCAGCAGCACACCGGGCCGACAAGAGACCCAGTACTTC.